The 11 T cell receptor beta chains below all came from one sample that was sequenced in a study of blood T cell repertoires in COVID-19. The table came from immunoSEQ multiplex PCR; TCRdb's copy has only in-frame clones and leaves some out. The table records some 320,000 clones, more than 90% of them present only once. The sequenced material came from PBMCs or T cells enriched from blood (not recorded which). These receptors were collected from a man aged 60-69 years who had recovered from COVID-19.

V is TRBV29-1 and J is TRBJ1-2; tentative D call: TRBD1 (5 bases). CDR1 is SQVTM and CDR2 is ANQGSEA in the germline V gene. Trimming removed 7 bases from V and 5 bases from J, with 14 bases in between. This CDR3 contains 12 residues. This CDR3 reads CSASQTAYGYTF. For the CDR3, the DNA is TGCAGCGCCTCCCAGACAGCGTATGGCTACACCTTC.

The rearrangement links TRBV10-2 to TRBJ1-1; D gene uncertain. The CDR3 totals 12 residues. The V gene's germline CDR1 is WSHSY and CDR2 SAAADI. V was pared by 6 bases and J by 2 bases, with 7 bases between. CDR3: CASRGGNTEAFF. In nucleotides, the CDR3 is TGCGCCAGCAGGGGAGGAAACACTGAAGCTTTCTTT.

The chain recombines TRBV9 with TRBJ2-5; D is perhaps TRBD2 (6 bases). In germline, CDR1 is SGDLS, CDR2 YYNGEE. There are 15 residues in the CDR3. V was shortened by 0 bases and J by 1 base, with 10 bases between the two germline ends. CDR3: CASSVVGGVQETQYF. DNA of the CDR3: TGTGCCAGCAGCGTAGTGGGGGGAGTCCAAGAGACCCAGTACTTC. The entire variable domain, with the rest obtained from reference TRBV9 and TRBJ2-5, is as follows: DSGVTQTPKHLITATGQRVTLRCSPRSGDLSVYWYQQSLDQGLQFLIQYYNGEERAKGNILERFSAQQFPDLHSELNLSSLELGDSALYFCASSVVGGVQETQYFGPGTRLLVL.

The V and J genes are TRBV6-5 and TRBJ1-1, with a possible D match to TRBD1 (5 bases). This CDR3 is 14 amino acids long. The V gene's germline CDR1 is MNHEY and CDR2 SVGAGI. The ends were cut back, 5 bases at V and 0 bases at J, with 10 bases in the middle. CDR3 protein: CASSRQNMNTEAFF. CDR3 coding DNA: TGTGCCAGCAGTCGACAGAATATGAACACTGAAGCTTTCTTT.

The chain carries TRBV5-4 and TRBJ2-2; a weak D match, TRBD2 (5 bases). Trimming removed 0 bases from V and 6 bases from J, with 15 bases in between. Germline assignment: CDR1 SGHNT and CDR2 YYREEE (reference sequence). This CDR3 is built from 16 residues. The DNA for the CDR3 is TGTGCCAGCAGCTTGGAGCGCTTCGGAGGAGCCGGGGAGCTGTTTTTT. It yields the protein CASSLERFGGAGELFF.

The V call is TRBV14, the J call TRBJ1-3; D unclear. Germline V gene data show CDR1 as SGHDN and CDR2 as FVKESK. This CDR3 contains 14 residues. V lost 1 base and J 0 bases, leaving 4 bases between the germline ends. The CDR3 DNA sequence: TGTGCCAGCAGCCAAGTCAACTCTGGAAACACCATATATTTT. This codes for CASSQVNSGNTIYF.

J is TRBJ1-6 and V is TRBV11-2, with 7 positions matching TRBD1. J lost 0 bases, V lost 8 bases, and 7 bases had no gene match. From germline, CDR1 is SGHAT and CDR2 FQNNGV. The CDR3 is 16 residues long. CDR3 bases: TGTGCCAGCGGACGGGACAGCAGCTCCTATAATTCACCCCTCCACTTT. Translated: CASGRDSSSYNSPLHF.

The rearrangement uses TRBV2 and TRBJ1-2, with TRBD1 as a possible D gene (6 bases). The germline CDR1 and CDR2 sequences are SNHLY and FYNNEI. V was pared by 7 bases and J by 1 base, with 13 bases between. The CDR3 is made up of 14 amino acids. Here the CDR3 reads CASTGDRSNYGYTF. The CDR3 nucleotides read TGTGCCAGCACCGGAGACAGGAGTAACTATGGCTACACCTTC.

V gene TRBV4-3 combines with J gene TRBJ2-1; D remains ambiguous. This CDR3 has 14 amino acids. The V gene lost 3 bases and the J gene lost 5 bases, with 11 bases spanning the gap. Germline loops: CDR1 LGHNA, CDR2 YSLEER. The CDR3 nucleotides are TGCGCCAGCAGCCACCCCTCGGCGGACAATGAGCAGTTCTTC. Protein: CASSHPSADNEQFF.

The gene calls are TRBV7-6 and TRBJ2-5; 8 bases match TRBD2. In germline, CDR1 is SGHVS, CDR2 FNYEAQ. This CDR3 spans 16 amino acids. V trimming: 1 base; J trimming: 4 bases; junction bases outside the gene matches: 8. In nucleotides, the CDR3 is TGTGCCAGCAGCTTAGTGGCCAGCGGGAGTGCAGAGACCCAGTACTTC. Translated, it gives CASSLVASGSAETQYF.

The chain joins TRBV28 to TRBJ1-3, with TRBD1 matching 8 bases. The V segment lost 3 bases and the J segment 4 bases; nucleotides outside the gene matches: 5. CDR1 and CDR2 (germline): MDHEN, SYDVKM. This CDR3 is built from 15 residues. The CDR3 is CASSFSTGDGNTIYF. In nucleotides, the CDR3 is TGTGCCAGCAGTTTTTCGACAGGGGACGGAAACACCATATATTTT.